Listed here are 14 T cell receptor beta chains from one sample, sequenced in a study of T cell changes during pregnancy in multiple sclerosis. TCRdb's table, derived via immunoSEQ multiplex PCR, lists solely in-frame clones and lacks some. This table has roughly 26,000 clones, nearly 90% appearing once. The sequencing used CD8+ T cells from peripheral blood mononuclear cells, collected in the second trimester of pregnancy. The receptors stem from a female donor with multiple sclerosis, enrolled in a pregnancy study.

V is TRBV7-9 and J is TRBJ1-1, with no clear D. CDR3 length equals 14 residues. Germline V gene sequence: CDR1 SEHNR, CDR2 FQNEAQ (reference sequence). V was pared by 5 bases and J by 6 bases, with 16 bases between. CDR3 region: CASSPPQVFSEAFF. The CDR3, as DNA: TGTGCCAGCAGCCCCCCCCAGGTTTTCTCTGAAGCTTTCTTT.

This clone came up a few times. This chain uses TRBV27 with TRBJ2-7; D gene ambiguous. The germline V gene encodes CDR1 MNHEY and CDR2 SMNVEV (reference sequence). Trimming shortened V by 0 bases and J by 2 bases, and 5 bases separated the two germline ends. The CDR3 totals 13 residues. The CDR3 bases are TGTGCCAGCAGTTTATCGGAGCCCTACGAGCAGTACTTC. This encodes CASSLSEPYEQYF.

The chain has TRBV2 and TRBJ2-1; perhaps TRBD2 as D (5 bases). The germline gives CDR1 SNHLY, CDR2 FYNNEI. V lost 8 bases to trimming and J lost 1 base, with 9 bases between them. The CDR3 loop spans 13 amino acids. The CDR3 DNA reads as TGTGCCAGCGGGAGAGGGTCCTACAATGAGCAGTTCTTC. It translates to CASGRGSYNEQFF.

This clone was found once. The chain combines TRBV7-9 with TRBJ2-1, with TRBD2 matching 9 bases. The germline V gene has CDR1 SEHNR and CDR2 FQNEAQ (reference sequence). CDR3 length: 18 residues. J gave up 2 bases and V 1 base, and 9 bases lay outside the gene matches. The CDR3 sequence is CASSLVAWGLAPYNEQFF. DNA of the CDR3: TGTGCCAGCAGCTTAGTTGCCTGGGGACTAGCCCCCTACAATGAGCAGTTCTTC.

DNA of the CDR3: TGTGCCAGCAGCGGTTCTAACTCTGGAAACACCATATATTTT. Its protein is CASSGSNSGNTIYF. The chain joins TRBV9 to TRBJ1-3, with no clear D. The CDR3 runs to 14 residues. Germline CDR1 and CDR2: SGDLS and YYNGEE. The V end lost 3 bases, the J end lost 0 bases, and 7 bases lay between the germline ends.

Here the CDR3 reads CASSQQGEVSNQPQHF. CDR3 coding DNA: TGCGCCAGCAGCCAACAGGGGGAGGTTAGCAATCAGCCCCAGCATTTT. V usage is TRBV4-1 and J usage is TRBJ1-5; 7 nucleotides line up with TRBD1. Germline V lookup: CDR1 MGHRA, CDR2 YSYEKL. Unmatched junction bases numbered 4, after V lost 2 bases and J lost 0 bases. The CDR3 has 16 residues.

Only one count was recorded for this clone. DNA for the CDR3: TGTGCCAGCAGCCAAGATCGGGCAGGGGGTTATGGCGGGGAGCTGTTTTTT. Translated: CASSQDRAGGYGGELFF. The chain carries TRBV4-2 and TRBJ2-2, with TRBD1 matching 7 bases. The CDR3 has 17 amino acids. Per germline, CDR1 LGHNA and CDR2 YNFKEQ. V trimming: 0 bases; J trimming: 7 bases; junction bases outside the gene matches: 11.

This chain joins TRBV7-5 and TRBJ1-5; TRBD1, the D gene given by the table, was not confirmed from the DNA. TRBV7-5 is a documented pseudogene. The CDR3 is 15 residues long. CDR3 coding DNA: TGTGCCAGAGGCCGACCGGACAGGGCCGATCAGCCCCAGCATTTT. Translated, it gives CARGRPDRADQPQHF.

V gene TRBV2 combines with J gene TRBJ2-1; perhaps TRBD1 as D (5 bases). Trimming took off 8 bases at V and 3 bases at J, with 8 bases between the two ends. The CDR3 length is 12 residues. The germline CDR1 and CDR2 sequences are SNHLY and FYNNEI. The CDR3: CASADSYNEQFF. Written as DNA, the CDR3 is TGTGCCAGCGCCGACAGCTACAATGAGCAGTTCTTC.

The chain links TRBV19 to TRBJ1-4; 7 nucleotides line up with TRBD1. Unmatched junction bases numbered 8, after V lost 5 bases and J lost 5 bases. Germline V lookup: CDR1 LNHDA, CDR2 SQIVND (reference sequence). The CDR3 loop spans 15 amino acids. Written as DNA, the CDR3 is TGTGCCAGTAGTCCACGGACAGGATGGAATGAAAAACTGTTTTTT. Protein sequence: CASSPRTGWNEKLFF.

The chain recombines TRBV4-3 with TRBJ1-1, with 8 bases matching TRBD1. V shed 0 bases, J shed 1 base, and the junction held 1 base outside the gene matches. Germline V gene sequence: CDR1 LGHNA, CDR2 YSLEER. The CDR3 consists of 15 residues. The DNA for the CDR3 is TGCGCCAGCAGCCAAGATCAGGGGGCGAACACTGAAGCTTTCTTT. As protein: CASSQDQGANTEAFF.

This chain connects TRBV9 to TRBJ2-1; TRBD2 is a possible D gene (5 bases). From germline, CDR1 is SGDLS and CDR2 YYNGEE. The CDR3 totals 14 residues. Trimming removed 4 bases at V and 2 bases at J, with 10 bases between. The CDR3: CASSPGSTYNEQFF. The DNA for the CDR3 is TGTGCCAGCAGCCCGGGGTCCACCTACAATGAGCAGTTCTTC.

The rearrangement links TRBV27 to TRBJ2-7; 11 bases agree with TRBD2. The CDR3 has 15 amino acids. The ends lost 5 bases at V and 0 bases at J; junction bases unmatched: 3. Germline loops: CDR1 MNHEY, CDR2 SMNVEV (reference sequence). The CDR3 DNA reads TGTGCCAGCAGTCAGACTAGCGGGACCTCCTACGAGCAGTACTTC. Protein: CASSQTSGTSYEQYF.

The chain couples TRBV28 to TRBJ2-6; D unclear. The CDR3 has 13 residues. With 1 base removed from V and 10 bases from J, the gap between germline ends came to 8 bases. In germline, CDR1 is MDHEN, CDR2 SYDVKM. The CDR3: CASSLSSFNVLTF. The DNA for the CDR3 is TGTGCCAGCAGTTTATCCAGTTTTAACGTCCTGACTTTC.